This T cell receptor (beta chain) comes out of a study of T-cell memory formation after mild COVID-19 (dated by TCRdb to the early 2020s). Background for the entire study: TCR sequence clusters from the two donors were largely donor specific. Longitudinal TCRalpha and TCRbeta repertoire sequencing tracked T-cell clones expanding and contracting after mild COVID-19 in a couple of donors. Two young, previously healthy adult volunteers, one female and one male, were included in the cohort.

Instrument on record: Illumina NovaSeq 6000. TCRalpha and TCRbeta cDNA libraries were built by 5'RACE with constant-segment primers, adding sample barcodes and unique molecular identifiers. Trizol reagent was used to extract RNA from every sample. Library amplification was performed in two PCR steps, and a second sample barcode and Illumina TruSeq adapters were introduced in the second step. Libraries were sequenced on an Illumina NovaSeq with 2 x 150 bp paired-end reads. Per the source publication's procedure: Reads were demultiplexed and collapsed into UMI-guided consensus sequences with migec v1.2.7. Using mixcr v2.1.11, UMI consensuses were aligned to TRA and TRB V and J templates and then assembled into clonotypes. A clonotype was counted as expanded or contracted only if both edgeR and NoisET called the change significant, with noise models trained on biological replicates. For edgeR calls, the thresholds were a false discovery rate-adjusted p below 0.01 and a log2 fold-change of 1. As an exploratory analysis of dynamics, PCA with hierarchical clustering was applied to max-normalized trajectories of the 1000 most abundant clonotypes. Separately sequenced CD4+ and CD8+ repertoires were used to assign the CD4 or CD8 phenotype of responding clones. TCRdb's own reprocessing of the public reads used fastp at Q25 and MiXCR and kept productive beta chains. Here each entry gathers all rows of one CDR3 protein and keeps the most common genes and DNA. For this entry, the V and J calls and clone size follow TCRdb and not the study's own pipeline. This sample has approximately 100,000 distinct CDR3 sequences in its table, and approximately 10% of those were observed once. Approximately 40% of the sample goes to the ten largest clones.

This clonotype was detected a few times. Its antigen is not yet known. The input lacks base qualities; no much larger clone sits a single base away. Summary of the overall study and its limitations: Some responding clones were detected in pre-infection memory, suggesting pre-existing cross-reactive memory T cells joined the SARS-CoV-2 response. Balanced CD4/CD8 phenotypes were observed for clones contracting from day 15 to 85, whereas a bias towards CD4+ was observed for a second wave of clones expanding from day 15 to 37. SARS-CoV-2 specificity was not confirmed for the second-wave clones peaking on day 37. Only two mild cases were covered in the study, and larger cohorts including severe cases with pre-infection samples were considered necessary. Contracting CD4+ clones turned up mainly in the CM and EM memory subsets, whereas EMRA was where CD8+ clones were enriched.

The junction shows trimming of 5 bases on V and 8 bases on J, plus 12 bases between the germline ends. From its cysteine to its phenylalanine, the CDR3 spans 13 amino acids. Just CDR3 DNA is preserved here, 39 bases in frame from base 1. CDR1 is given as LGHDT and CDR2 as YNNKEL, both from the germline V gene (reference sequence). PBMCs were isolated by Ficoll-Paque density gradient centrifugation. This chain is built from TRBV3-1 and TRBJ1-4, with no confidently assigned D gene. This TCR was sampled from a man aged 18 to 35 who had mild COVID-19 (a few samples of this study predate the infection). The sample titles of this study are shuffled in the database, so cell type and time point are left out; the donor was told from shared clones. Sequencing input: PBMCs or a T cell subset sorted from them (not recorded which). This receptor has the CDR3 CASSEMEGEKLFF. The DNA is TGTGCCAGCAGCGAGATGGAGGGCGAAAAACTGTTTTTT.